The next 20 T cell receptor beta chains were all read from a single sample in a study of regulatory T cells in long-lasting Graves disease. Time point of the sample: newly diagnosed GD, antithyroid drugs for less than 3 months. The TCR library was made from RNA extracted from PBMCs. HTBI primers from iRepertoire and Arm-PCR of CDR3 regions yielded the TCR beta libraries. In TCRdb, the multiplex PCR reads were re-called with MiXCR into one record per CDR3 protein. This table has some 500,000 distinct CDR3 sequences, about 16% appearing once. This same sample was also part of a study on T cells in Graves' hyperthyroidism and ophthalmopathy.

Material: peripheral blood mononuclear cells (PBMCs), obtained at new diagnosis, from a patient treated with antithyroid drugs. These receptors originate from a woman aged 35-60 years with Graves disease.

This clonotype was picked up many times. The chain joins TRBV3-1 to TRBJ2-7; 8 nucleotides agree with TRBD2. This CDR3 comprises 15 residues. Germline V lookup: CDR1 LGHDT, CDR2 YNNKEL (reference sequence). V was clipped by 1 base and J by 3 bases; unmatched bases: 5. This CDR3 is CASSQGGGGFYEQYF. In nucleotides, the CDR3 is TGTGCCAGCAGCCAAGGGGGCGGGGGGTTCTACGAGCAGTACTTC.

This clonotype has at least ten counts. V gene TRBV5-1 combines with J gene TRBJ2-2; the D gene is possibly TRBD2 (6 bases). This CDR3 comprises 15 residues. Trimming removed 0 bases at V and 4 bases at J, with 10 bases between. Germline CDR1 is SGHRS and CDR2 is YFSETQ. CDR3 region: CASSLATSSTGELFF. In nucleotides, the CDR3 is TGCGCCAGCAGCTTGGCTACTAGCAGCACCGGGGAGCTGTTTTTT.

This clonotype was picked up a small number of times. The rearrangement uses TRBV9 and TRBJ2-7; the D gene is possibly TRBD2 (5 bases). The germline V and J ends were trimmed by 2 bases and 7 bases, with 13 bases remaining between them. The CDR3 runs 13 residues. CDR1 is SGDLS, CDR2 YYNGEE, per germline. For the CDR3, the DNA is TGTGCCAGCAGCGTGGCCGGGAACGAGGAGCAGTACTTC. This codes for CASSVAGNEEQYF.

A few counts support this clonotype. V is TRBV7-9 and J is TRBJ2-5; perhaps TRBD1 as D (6 bases). The germline V gene encodes CDR1 SEHNR and CDR2 FQNEAQ (reference sequence). The CDR3 runs to 12 residues. CDR3 amino acids: CLSRGFGETQYF. As DNA, the CDR3 is TGTCTAAGCAGGGGATTTGGAGAGACCCAGTACTTC.

The chain links TRBV3-1 to TRBJ1-4; TRBD1 matches 8 bases. Germline V gene data show CDR1 as LGHDT and CDR2 as YNNKEL (reference sequence). Trimming at V came to 2 bases and at J to 4 bases, leaving 6 bases not matched to a gene. This CDR3 is built from 16 residues. CDR3 bases: TGTGCCAGCAGCCAAAGCATCAGGGGGCTTAATGAAAAACTGTTTTTT. Residues: CASSQSIRGLNEKLFF.

The table lists this clonotype with many counts. The chain links TRBV5-8 to TRBJ2-7; a possible D gene is TRBD1 (5 bases). This CDR3 region has 14 residues. Trimming pared 2 bases from V and 3 bases from J, leaving 12 bases between. From germline, CDR1 is SGHTS and CDR2 YDEGEE. CDR3 in DNA: TGTGCCAGCAGCTTCGTCGCAGGGAACTACGAGCAGTACTTC. Protein product: CASSFVAGNYEQYF.

This clonotype appeared a few times. V and J are TRBV4-1 and TRBJ1-2, with D unclear. Per germline, CDR1 MGHRA and CDR2 YSYEKL. The CDR3 is 14 amino acids. V was shortened by 0 bases and J by 4 bases, with 9 bases between the two germline ends. CDR3 coding DNA: TGCGCCAGCAGCCAAGATCTAACCGGCTATGGCTACACCTTC. Amino acid sequence: CASSQDLTGYGYTF.

This clonotype was picked up one time. This may be a read error: a much more frequent sequence differs by one nucleotide. The chain carries TRBV5-6 and TRBJ1-5, with D hard to call. The germline V and J ends were trimmed by 0 bases and 6 bases, with 13 bases remaining between them. The V gene's germline CDR1 is SGHDT and CDR2 YYEEEE. The CDR3 extends over 15 amino acids. CDR3 sequence (DNA): TGTGCCAGCAGCTTGGCGGGAAGCAGCTGTCAGCCCCAGCATTTT. Residues: CASSLAGSSCQPQHF.

Many counts were recorded for this clonotype. The chain recombines TRBV3-1 with TRBJ1-5; D remains ambiguous. V lost 4 bases and J 5 bases, leaving 9 bases between the germline ends. The CDR3 covers 13 residues. Germline CDR1 is LGHDT and CDR2 is YNNKEL (reference sequence). CDR3 coding DNA: TGTGCCAGCAGCCCCATGAGCGATCAGCCCCAGCATTTT. Translated, it gives CASSPMSDQPQHF.

This chain joins TRBV12-3 or TRBV12-4 and TRBJ1-2; tentative D call: TRBD1 (5 bases). The CDR3 contains 12 residues. V lost 6 bases to trimming and J lost 6 bases, with 11 bases between them. The CDR3, as DNA: TGTGCCAGCAGACAGGAATGGAATGGCTACACCTTC. Its translation is CASRQEWNGYTF.

The J gene is TRBJ2-3, the V gene TRBV6-2 or TRBV6-3; 10 nucleotides align to TRBD2. Germline V gives CDR1 MNHEY, CDR2 SVGEGT. V was clipped by 7 bases and J by 0 bases; unmatched bases: 10. The CDR3 consists of 17 residues. This chain's CDR3 is CASIERGGRGSTDTQYF. The CDR3 nucleotides read TGTGCCAGCATAGAGCGGGGGGGCCGGGGGAGCACAGATACGCAGTATTTT.

This clonotype has at least ten counts. The rearrangement links TRBV15 to TRBJ1-5; D unresolved. The CDR3 length is 15 residues. Germline V lookup: CDR1 LNHNV, CDR2 YYDKDF (reference sequence). Trimming shortened V by 0 bases and J by 2 bases, and 8 bases separated the two germline ends. DNA for the CDR3: TGTGCCACCAGCAGAGATCTTGGGGGCAATCAGCCCCAGCATTTT. Protein product: CATSRDLGGNQPQHF.

This clonotype appeared a few times. V is TRBV28 and J is TRBJ1-5, with 8 bases aligning to TRBD1. Germline CDR1 is MDHEN and CDR2 is SYDVKM. This CDR3 is built from 14 residues. V lost 2 bases, J lost 6 bases, and 3 bases stayed unmatched. CDR3 sequence: CASSLLTGGQPQHF. CDR3 in DNA: TGTGCCAGCAGTTTACTTACAGGGGGTCAGCCCCAGCATTTT.

This clonotype was seen ten or more times. The chain uses TRBV5-1 and TRBJ1-1; D unclear. The CDR3 contains 13 residues. Trimming left V 2 bases short and J 7 bases short, with 12 bases between. Germline CDR1 and CDR2: SGHRS and YFSETQ. For the CDR3, the DNA is TGCGCCAGCAGCTTCCCTCGGACGGGTGAAGCTTTCTTT. It specifies CASSFPRTGEAFF.

This clonotype was found many times. J is TRBJ1-1 and V is TRBV20-1; D uncertain. Germline assignment: CDR1 DFQATT and CDR2 SNEGSKA (reference sequence). V was clipped by 1 base and J by 1 base, with 10 bases between them. The CDR3 loop spans 14 amino acids. CDR3 coding DNA: TGCAGTGCTAGAGGTCCAACTTCGAACACTGAAGCTTTCTTT. It encodes CSARGPTSNTEAFF.

This clonotype showed up just a few times. The gene calls are TRBV10-3 and TRBJ2-1; TRBD2 aligns across 8 bases. V lost 3 bases, J lost 5 bases, and 6 bases stayed unmatched. The germline V gene has CDR1 ENHRY and CDR2 SYGVKD. The length of the CDR3 is 15 residues. The CDR3 loop is CAISDRRGDNNEQFF. In nucleotides, the CDR3 is TGTGCCATCAGTGACAGGCGGGGGGACAACAATGAGCAGTTCTTC.

This clonotype came up many times. This chain uses TRBV12-3 or TRBV12-4 with TRBJ1-5; D ambiguous. The CDR3 runs 13 residues. Trimming left V 2 bases short and J 11 bases short, with 13 bases between. CDR3 DNA sequence: TGTGCCAGCAGTTTATCCCTTCAGGCTACCCAGCATTTT. Its translation: CASSLSLQATQHF.

In this sample, this clonotype turned up many times. The chain recombines TRBV28 with TRBJ2-1; a weak D match, TRBD1 (5 bases). CDR3 length: 14 amino acids. Germline V lookup: CDR1 MDHEN, CDR2 SYDVKM. V was cut by 1 base and J by 1 base, with 5 bases left in between. The CDR3: CASSLSGSYNEQFF. The CDR3 DNA reads TGTGCCAGCAGTTTATCAGGGTCCTACAATGAGCAGTTCTTC.

CDR3 in DNA: TGTGCCAGCAGTTTAGAGCCCGGGGGGTCCTACAATGAGCAGTTCTTC. Translation gives CASSLEPGGSYNEQFF. The chain has TRBV12-3 or TRBV12-4 and TRBJ2-1; 7 bases fit TRBD2. J was trimmed by 1 base and V by 1 base; bases with no gene match: 4. CDR3 length: 16 residues.

This chain uses TRBV12-3 or TRBV12-4 with TRBJ2-7, with 9 positions matching TRBD1. The trim removed 6 bases at V and 3 bases at J, leaving 6 bases unmatched. The length of the CDR3 is 14 residues. The CDR3 DNA reads TGTGCCAGCAGCCAAGGGACAGGGAACTACGAGCAGTACTTC. Protein product: CASSQGTGNYEQYF.